Below, one T cell receptor (beta chain) is given with its context. Method: immunoSEQ multiplex PCR; TCRdb's copy keeps in-frame clones and lacks some. Here the sample spans 81,000 or so clones, around 91% being singletons. These data belong to a study of blood T cell repertoires in COVID-19. CDR3 length: 14 amino acids. The ends were cut back, 4 bases at V and 5 bases at J, with 9 bases in the middle. Per germline, CDR1 LGHDT and CDR2 YNNKEL (reference sequence). The source of this sequence is a man aged 70 or older with active or convalescent COVID-19. The genes are TRBV3-1 (or the pseudogene TRBV3-2) and TRBJ1-6; perhaps TRBD1 as D (5 bases). The sequenced material came from peripheral blood. The CDR3 sequence is CASSPDSHNSPLHF. The CDR3 bases are TGTGCCAGCAGCCCAGACAGTCATAATTCACCCCTCCACTTT.